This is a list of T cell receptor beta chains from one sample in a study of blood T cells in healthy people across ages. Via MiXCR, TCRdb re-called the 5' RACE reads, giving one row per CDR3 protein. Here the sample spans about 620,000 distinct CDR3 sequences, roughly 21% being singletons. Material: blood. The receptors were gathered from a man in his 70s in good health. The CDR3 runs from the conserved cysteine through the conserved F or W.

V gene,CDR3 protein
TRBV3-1,CASSSQGGYEQYF
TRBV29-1,CSALAGGRETQYF
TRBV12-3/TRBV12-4,CASSLSDEQFF
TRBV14,CASSQESTGSYEQYF
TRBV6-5,CASSYSIGGTEAFF
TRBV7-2,CASSFKSTDTQYF
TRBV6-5,CASCLGPSGANVLTF
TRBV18,CASSPVGSPDTQYF
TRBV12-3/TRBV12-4,CASRPTGSRSNQPQHF
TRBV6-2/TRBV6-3,CASSYPGLAGVNEQFF
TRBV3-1,CASSQEESYEQYF
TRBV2,CASSTRGWDTEAFF
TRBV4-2,CASGQLAGRYEQYF
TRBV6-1,CASRITGTQETQYF
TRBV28,CASRDGQGKTSYNEQFF
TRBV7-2,CASSLGGAGPRGYNEQFF
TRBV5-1,CASSLEGSGLNTEAFF
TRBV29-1,CSVGESAYNEQFF
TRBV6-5,CASSSDGQQETQYF
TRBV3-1,CASSQGFVDSPLHF
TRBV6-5,CASSYSTEPGAYEQYF
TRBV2,CASSKTRGDGEKLFF
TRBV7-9,CASSLGRGAMNTEAFF
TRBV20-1,CSAREGAAGNTIYF
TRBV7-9,CASSGVYYGYTF
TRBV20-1,CSAEGGAGVYEQYF
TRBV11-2,CASSRRRLVGSEQYF
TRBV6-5,CASSYQDRDSPLHF
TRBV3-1,CASSEQPGGEGQYF
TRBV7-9,CASSLVGEGNQPQHF
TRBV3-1,CASSQGKGNIQYF
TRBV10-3,CAISRQGPYEQYF
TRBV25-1,CASSERKRIGEGVNTEAFF
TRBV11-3,CASSPSPNQETQYF
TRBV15,CATSRDTALENTIYF
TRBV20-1,CSAKHRGRTGELFF
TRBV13,CASSFWTGAAGNTIYF
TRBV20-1,CSASTGTPMGEQFF
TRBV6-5,CASSLADGANVLTF
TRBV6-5,CASSYGPYVTGELFF
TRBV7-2,CASSKPPGGGRDGYTF
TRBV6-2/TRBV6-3,CASRQDRGRWEQYF
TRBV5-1,CASSQGGSGTEAFF
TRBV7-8,CASSLTGDQPQHF
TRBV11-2,CASSLDLSETQYF
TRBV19,CASSKIQDRGYGYTF
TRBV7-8,CASSLKREIGEQFF
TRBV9,CASSVGEKDTQYF
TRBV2,CASMSGSGTDTQYF
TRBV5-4,CASSALYTENQYF
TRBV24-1,CATSDLTSGSLDTQYF
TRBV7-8,CASSHDRGGYGYTF
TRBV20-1,CSARDRRLSSYEQYF
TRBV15,CATSTRPGDSSHNEQFF